A single sample is the source of the 18 T cell receptor beta chains below, sequenced in a study of cytomegalovirus exposure and HLA in healthy donors. The PCR contained 60 Vbeta and 13 Jbeta primers. Some clones are missing from TCRdb's copy, which holds only in-frame ones; the method was immunoSEQ multiplex PCR. The top ten clones hold under 2% of a sample with approximately 220,000 clones, roughly 70% of them seen once. The sample taken for sequencing was PBMCs. The receptors come from a young woman in good health and CMV-seronegative.

The chain links TRBV9 to TRBJ2-7, with no clear D. Trimming removed 0 bases at V and 3 bases at J, with 10 bases between. The CDR3 loop spans 14 amino acids. From germline, CDR1 is SGDLS and CDR2 YYNGEE. CDR3 nucleotides: TGTGCCAGCAGCGTAGAGAGTAATAACTACGAGCAGTACTTC. It yields the protein CASSVESNNYEQYF.

The chain combines TRBV5-1 with TRBJ2-5, with TRBD2 matching 9 bases. This CDR3 has 16 amino acids. Germline CDR1 SGHRS, CDR2 YFSETQ. V lost 4 bases and J lost 2; bases outside the gene matches: 9. This CDR3 is CASSVGAAGGQETQYF. Here the CDR3 DNA reads TGCGCCAGCAGCGTCGGGGCGGCGGGAGGGCAAGAGACCCAGTACTTC.

This clone appeared a single time. V usage is TRBV6-6 and J usage is TRBJ2-3; D is uncertain. The germline V gene encodes CDR1 MNHNY and CDR2 SVGAGI (reference sequence). Deletions cut 4 bases from V and 4 bases from J, with 12 bases between. The CDR3 runs 14 residues. The CDR3 reads CASSSYPFPDTQYF. DNA of the CDR3: TGTGCCAGCAGTTCCTATCCTTTCCCAGATACGCAGTATTTT.

The genes are TRBV6-1 and TRBJ1-1; 7 nucleotides match TRBD1. Germline CDR1 and CDR2: MNHNS and SASEGT. CDR3 length: 14 amino acids. V trimming: 3 bases; J trimming: 8 bases; junction bases outside the gene matches: 9. The DNA for the CDR3 is TGTGCCAGCAGTGATGGGGTGGGACAGACCGAAGCTTTCTTT. Translating gives CASSDGVGQTEAFF.

The chain is built from TRBV9 and TRBJ1-1; TRBD1 might be the D (5 bases). Trimming took off 4 bases at V and 5 bases at J, with 18 bases between the two ends. The CDR3 totals 15 residues. Germline V lookup: CDR1 SGDLS, CDR2 YYNGEE. CDR3 residues: CASSPPGEGRTEAFF. The CDR3 bases are TGTGCCAGCAGCCCGCCCGGAGAGGGGAGGACTGAAGCTTTCTTT. Looking up the rest from reference TRBV9 and TRBJ1-1 gives the full variable domain: DSGVTQTPKHLITATGQRVTLRCSPRSGDLSVYWYQQSLDQGLQFLIQYYNGEERAKGNILERFSAQQFPDLHSELNLSSLELGDSALYFCASSPPGEGRTEAFFGQGTRLTVV.

This chain joins TRBV9 and TRBJ2-2, with D possibly matching TRBD1 (6 bases). The germline CDR1 and CDR2 sequences are SGDLS and YYNGEE. V was pared by 4 bases and J by 4 bases, with 11 bases between. CDR3 length: 14 amino acids. CDR3 in DNA: TGTGCCAGCAGCCCGGGACAAACCACCGGGGAGCTGTTTTTT. It encodes CASSPGQTTGELFF.

This chain connects TRBV5-1 to TRBJ2-1; TRBD1 aligns across 7 bases. The length of the CDR3 is 14 residues. Germline CDR1 is SGHRS and CDR2 is YFSETQ. V shed 2 bases, J shed 9 bases, and the junction held 8 bases outside the gene matches. CDR3: CASSFTTGLTEQFF. CDR3 nucleotide sequence: TGCGCCAGCAGCTTTACGACAGGGTTGACTGAGCAGTTCTTC.

This clone has more than one count but fewer than ten. This sequence joins TRBV2 and TRBJ2-3, with 13 nucleotides matching TRBD2. Germline V CDR1 and CDR2: SNHLY, FYNNEI. The ends lost 7 bases at V and 7 bases at J; junction bases unmatched: 2. The CDR3 contains 13 residues. Here the CDR3 DNA reads TGTGCCAGCACTGGGACTAGCGGGAATACGCAGTATTTT. This gives the protein CASTGTSGNTQYF.

This clone was seen once. The chain joins TRBV18 to TRBJ2-4; D perhaps matches TRBD1 (6 bases). The CDR3 is made up of 16 amino acids. V shed 0 bases and J shed 5 bases, with 14 bases lying between them. Germline CDR1 is KGHSH and CDR2 is LQKENI. CDR3 in amino acids: CASSPPDRRVENIQYF. The CDR3 nucleotides read TGTGCCAGCTCACCACCGGACAGACGGGTTGAAAACATTCAGTACTTC. The full variable domain, with the rest looked up from reference TRBV18 and TRBJ2-4, is NAGVMQNPRHLVRRRGQEARLRCSPMKGHSHVYWYRQLPEEGLKFMVYLQKENIIDESGMPKERFSAEFPKEGPSILRIQQVVRGDSAAYFCASSPPDRRVENIQYFGAGTRLSVL.

This sequence joins TRBV30 and TRBJ1-2; 10 nucleotides align to TRBD1. CDR1 is GTSNPN, CDR2 SVGIG, per germline (reference sequence). V shed 5 bases and J 7 bases; nucleotides not matched to a gene: 4. The CDR3 is 12 amino acids. The CDR3 here is CAWGQGGGGYTF. The CDR3 DNA reads TGTGCCTGGGGACAGGGGGGAGGTGGCTACACCTTC.

The J gene is TRBJ2-2, the V gene TRBV11-3, with a weak D call TRBD2 (6 bases). Germline CDR1 and CDR2: SGHNT and YENEEA. V shed 8 bases and J shed 7 bases, with 20 bases lying between them. The CDR3 loop spans 15 amino acids. The CDR3 sequence is CASDSGTPTGGELFF. DNA for the CDR3: TGTGCCAGCGACTCCGGGACTCCTACTGGCGGGGAGCTGTTTTTT.

The gene calls are TRBV6-6 and TRBJ1-2, with D perhaps matching TRBD1 (5 bases). V lost 4 bases to trimming and J lost 4 bases, with 10 bases between them. The germline V gene has CDR1 MNHNY and CDR2 SVGAGI (reference sequence). The CDR3 runs 13 residues. CDR3 coding DNA: TGTGCCAGCAGTTTATCGGGGGGCTATGGCTACACCTTC. This sequence encodes CASSLSGGYGYTF.

The chain links TRBV19 to TRBJ1-1, with a possible D match to TRBD1 (5 bases). The CDR3 spans 14 residues. The germline gives CDR1 LNHDA, CDR2 SQIVND (reference sequence). V was cut by 6 bases and J by 0 bases, with 11 bases left in between. The DNA of the CDR3 is TGTGCCAGTAGCATTTTGACAGTGAACACTGAAGCTTTCTTT. Protein product: CASSILTVNTEAFF.

In its sample, this clone was seen a few times. The V call is TRBV5-6, the J call TRBJ2-5; 15 bases agree with TRBD2. Germline CDR1 and CDR2: SGHDT and YYEEEE. CDR3 length: 17 residues. The ends lost 2 bases at V and 5 bases at J; junction bases unmatched: 7. As DNA, the CDR3 is TGTGCCAGCAGCTTAGAGGGACTAGCGGGGGGCCGGGAGACCCAGTACTTC. Its translation: CASSLEGLAGGRETQYF.

This chain uses TRBV5-8 with TRBJ2-7; possibly TRBD1 for D (6 bases). The CDR3 consists of 13 residues. Trimming shortened V by 2 bases and J by 6 bases, and 12 bases separated the two germline ends. From germline, CDR1 is SGHTS and CDR2 YDEGEE. CDR3 residues: CASSLQGFGEQYF. The CDR3 DNA follows: TGTGCCAGCAGCTTACAGGGCTTCGGCGAGCAGTACTTC.

The chain employs TRBV6-1 and TRBJ2-1; TRBD1 agrees at 8 bases. Germline V CDR1 and CDR2: MNHNS, SASEGT. This CDR3 comprises 19 residues. V dropped 4 bases and J dropped 0; count of bases not matched to a gene: 14. CDR3 nucleotide sequence: TGTGCCAGCAGTGTCCGGGACAGGTTACCTTTCGGCTCCTACAATGAGCAGTTCTTC. Protein sequence: CASSVRDRLPFGSYNEQFF.

About this clone: At one of its ends the junction is not consistent with the germline gene, which may arise from a read error. This CDR3 reads CGISESVETGRTGELFF. The CDR3 coding sequence is TGTGGCATCAGTGAGTCCGTCGAGACAGGCCGCACCGGGGAGCTGTTTTTT. This chain connects TRBV10-3 to TRBJ2-2; weak D call: TRBD1 (6 bases). This CDR3 comprises 17 residues. Germline V lookup: CDR1 ENHRY, CDR2 SYGVKD.

This clone came up once. The rearrangement joins TRBV27 to TRBJ2-7; tentatively, D is TRBD1 (6 bases). The germline gives CDR1 MNHEY, CDR2 SMNVEV (reference sequence). This CDR3 comprises 13 residues. Trimming left V 6 bases short and J 6 bases short, with 15 bases between. The CDR3 nucleotides are TGTGCCAGCAGCCCAGGGGTAGGTAGCGAGCAGTACTTC. As protein: CASSPGVGSEQYF.